The 18 T cell receptor beta chains listed next were all sequenced from one sample in a study of blood T cell repertoires in COVID-19. Assay: immunoSEQ multiplex PCR; the TCRdb copy retains only in-frame clones and omits some. The sample shows around 150,000 clones, roughly 87% of them seen only once. What was sequenced was peripheral blood. These receptors were collected from an older woman with active or convalescent COVID-19.

This clone was detected a few times. The same CDR3 arises from other DNA sequences in this sample as well. This sequence joins TRBV29-1 and TRBJ1-1; possible D gene TRBD1, 5 bases. CDR1 SQVTM and CDR2 ANQGSEA come from the germline V gene. The CDR3 totals 11 residues. Deletions cut 7 bases from V and 5 bases from J, with 11 bases between. The CDR3 region has the DNA TGCAGCGGGAGGGGCAGTACTGAAGCTTTCTTT. It yields the protein CSGRGSTEAFF.

This chain joins TRBV7-2 and TRBJ1-2; D unresolved. The CDR3 runs 14 residues. Trimming shortened V by 6 bases and J by 5 bases, and 16 bases separated the two germline ends. Germline V gene sequence: CDR1 SGHTA, CDR2 FQGNSA. CDR3 amino acids: CASSYDGKGYGYTF. The CDR3, as DNA: TGTGCCAGCAGTTACGACGGGAAGGGTTATGGCTACACCTTC.

The V and J genes are TRBV29-1 and TRBJ1-4, with D tentatively TRBD1 (5 bases). This CDR3 contains 12 residues. Per the germline V gene, CDR1 is SQVTM and CDR2 is ANQGSEA. The germline V and J ends were trimmed by 3 bases and 8 bases, with 10 bases remaining between them. CDR3 in amino acids: CSVDGGEEKLFF. CDR3 DNA sequence: TGCAGCGTTGACGGGGGGGAAGAAAAACTGTTTTTT.

This clone was recorded a few times. This chain links TRBV5-1 with TRBJ1-4, with TRBD1 matching over 7 bases. J lost 4 bases, V lost 0 bases, and 6 bases had no gene match. From germline, CDR1 is SGHRS and CDR2 YFSETQ. This CDR3 region has 16 residues. The CDR3 DNA reads as TGCGCCAGCAGCTTGGGAGAACAGGGGATTAATGAAAAACTGTTTTTT. Translated, it gives CASSLGEQGINEKLFF.

J is TRBJ1-1 and V is TRBV7-9; D gene uncertain. CDR1 and CDR2 from the germline V gene are SEHNR and FQNEAQ (reference sequence). This CDR3 has 13 residues. Trimming took off 7 bases at V and 3 bases at J, with 12 bases between the two ends. CDR3 nucleotides: TGTGCCAGCAAGTCCCAGGCAGACACTGAAGCTTTCTTT. Protein: CASKSQADTEAFF.

The chain is built from TRBV18 and TRBJ1-6, with TRBD1 matching 7 bases. V lost 1 base, J lost 6 bases, and 9 bases stayed unmatched. The CDR3 totals 17 residues. Germline V CDR1 and CDR2: KGHSH, LQKENI. CDR3 nucleotide sequence: TGTGCCAGCTCACCACAGATGCCAGGGGGGAGTAATTCACCCCTCCACTTT. Amino acids: CASSPQMPGGSNSPLHF.

The gene calls are TRBV18 and TRBJ1-2; TRBD1 aligns across 10 bases. There are 14 residues in the CDR3. Losses at the gene ends were 3 bases for V and 6 bases for J; bases not matched to a gene: 4. The germline V gene has CDR1 KGHSH and CDR2 LQKENI. The CDR3 nucleotides read TGTGCCAGCTCACCGCGACAGGGGGCTGATGGCTACACCTTC. This encodes CASSPRQGADGYTF.

The chain combines TRBV9 with TRBJ2-1; TRBD2 matches at 11 bases. The V gene's germline CDR1 is SGDLS and CDR2 YYNGEE. The V segment lost 1 base and the J segment 5 bases; nucleotides outside the gene matches: 8. This CDR3 region has 17 residues. The DNA for the CDR3 is TGTGCCAGCAGCGTATTAGTAGCGGGGGGGCCCAACAATGAGCAGTTCTTC. Translated: CASSVLVAGGPNNEQFF.

The chain carries TRBV12-3 or TRBV12-4 and TRBJ1-2; 7 nucleotides align to TRBD1. V gave up 6 bases and J gave up 8 bases; unmatched junction bases: 6. CDR3 length: 12 amino acids. CDR3 loop: CASRFQGGGYTF. In nucleotides, the CDR3 is TGTGCCAGCAGATTCCAGGGGGGCGGCTACACCTTC.

The gene calls are TRBV12-3 or TRBV12-4 and TRBJ2-7; D is unclear. This CDR3 comprises 12 residues. V was clipped by 10 bases and J by 4 bases, with 14 bases between them. The CDR3 loop is CATSKWSYEQYF. CDR3 DNA sequence: TGTGCCACTTCGAAGTGGAGTTACGAGCAGTACTTC.

The chain links TRBV13 to TRBJ2-2; TRBD2 aligns across 9 bases. The germline gives CDR1 PRHDT, CDR2 FYEKMQ (reference sequence). Trimming at V came to 5 bases and at J to 2 bases, leaving 3 bases not matched to a gene. This CDR3 contains 15 residues. The CDR3 is CASSETSGNTGELFF. CDR3 sequence (DNA): TGTGCCAGCAGCGAGACTAGCGGAAACACCGGGGAGCTGTTTTTT. The entire variable domain, with the rest obtained from reference TRBV13 and TRBJ2-2, is as follows: AAGVIQSPRHLIKEKRETATLKCYPIPRHDTVYWYQQGPGQDPQFLISFYEKMQSDKGSIPDRFSAQQFSDYHSELNMSSLELGDSALYFCASSETSGNTGELFFGEGSRLTVL.

The chain links TRBV5-8 to TRBJ1-3, with D unresolved. The CDR3 has 16 residues. Germline CDR1 reads SGHTS; CDR2 reads YDEGEE. V was trimmed by 3 bases and J by 0 bases, leaving 13 bases between them. CDR3: CASSSYKTPSGNTIYF. CDR3 DNA sequence: TGTGCCAGCAGCTCTTACAAGACACCCTCTGGAAACACCATATATTTT.

The rearrangement joins TRBV9 to TRBJ2-1; tentatively, D is TRBD1 (6 bases). Trimming left V 4 bases short and J 3 bases short, with 26 bases between. The length of the CDR3 is 19 residues. CDR1 and CDR2 from the germline V gene are SGDLS and YYNGEE. The CDR3 region is CASSPKVGSRDTYYNEQFF. CDR3 DNA: TGTGCCAGCAGCCCCAAGGTTGGCTCCAGGGACACGTACTACAATGAGCAGTTCTTC. Variable domain in full (rest from reference TRBV9 and TRBJ2-1): DSGVTQTPKHLITATGQRVTLRCSPRSGDLSVYWYQQSLDQGLQFLIQYYNGEERAKGNILERFSAQQFPDLHSELNLSSLELGDSALYFCASSPKVGSRDTYYNEQFFGPGTRLTVL.

The V call is TRBV30, the J call TRBJ2-1; TRBD1 aligns across 8 bases. CDR3 length: 14 amino acids. V trimming: 5 bases; J trimming: 1 base; junction bases outside the gene matches: 4. The V gene's germline CDR1 is GTSNPN and CDR2 SVGIG (reference sequence). Here the CDR3 reads CAWERTGSYNEQFF. In DNA, the CDR3 is TGTGCCTGGGAGAGGACAGGGTCCTACAATGAGCAGTTCTTC. Drawing the rest from reference TRBV30 and TRBJ2-1, the complete variable domain is SQTIHQWPATLVQPVGSPLSLECTVEGTSNPNLYWYRQAAGRGLQLLFYSVGIGQISSEVPQNLSASRPQDRQFILSSKKLLLSDSGFYLCAWERTGSYNEQFFGPGTRLTVL.

The sample holds one count of this clone. The rearrangement uses TRBV7-2 and TRBJ2-3; the match to TRBD2 covers 10 bases. From germline, CDR1 is SGHTA and CDR2 FQGNSA. There are 14 residues in the CDR3. V lost 5 bases to trimming and J lost 6 bases; unmatched junction nucleotides: 5. The CDR3 protein is CASSPPSGGDTQYF. CDR3 sequence (DNA): TGTGCCAGCAGCCCGCCTAGCGGGGGTGATACGCAGTATTTT. Supplemented by reference TRBV7-2 and TRBJ2-3, the full variable domain reads GAGVSQSPSNKVTEKGKDVELRCDPISGHTALYWYRQSLGQGLEFLIYFQGNSAPDKSGLPSDRFSAERTGGSVSTLTIQRTQQEDSAVYLCASSPPSGGDTQYFGPGTRLTVL.

The rearrangement links TRBV7-9 to TRBJ2-3, with 8 bases lining up with TRBD1. The CDR3 consists of 16 residues. Germline assignment: CDR1 SEHNR and CDR2 FQNEAQ (reference sequence). With V trimmed by 5 bases and J by 2 bases, 9 bases remained unmatched. The CDR3 nucleotides read TGTGCCAGCAGCGGGAGACAGGGGACTTTCACAGATACGCAGTATTTT. Residues: CASSGRQGTFTDTQYF.

This clone was recorded many times. The CDR3 DNA is TGTGCCTGGAGTTTTACAGGGGAAGCTTTCTTT. Protein product: CAWSFTGEAFF. The chain uses TRBV30 and TRBJ1-1, with a possible D match to TRBD1 (6 bases). The germline V gene has CDR1 GTSNPN and CDR2 SVGIG (reference sequence). The CDR3 is 11 amino acids. The germline V and J ends were trimmed by 2 bases and 8 bases, with 9 bases remaining between them.

The chain employs TRBV5-1 and TRBJ2-5; 7 bases align to TRBD1. CDR3 size: 15 residues. CDR1 and CDR2 from the germline V gene are SGHRS and YFSETQ. The V and J ends lost 4 bases and 1 base, in that order; junction bases with no gene match: 7. The CDR3 loop reads CASSQMGQSQETQYF. The CDR3 coding sequence is TGCGCCAGCAGCCAAATGGGACAGAGCCAAGAGACCCAGTACTTC.